The clone carrying this TCR beta chain occurred a few times. This specimen belongs to a study of blood T cell repertoires in COVID-19. Study at large: Collection of acute and convalescent COVID-19 samples took place in the United States, Italy and Spain.

The CDR3 is 16 amino acids. Germline lookup yields CDR1 SEHNR and CDR2 FQNEAQ (reference sequence). V was pared by 0 bases and J by 5 bases, with 13 bases between. Produced via immunoSEQ multiplex PCR; TCRdb's table is partial and in-frame only. Of approximately 320,000 clones listed, around 85% are singletons. Sequencing was done on a sample of peripheral blood. This rearrangement joins TRBV7-9 to TRBJ2-2; TRBD2 might be the D (6 bases). The receptor was isolated from a human donor in a cohort sampled during active COVID-19. Here the CDR3 reads CASSLAPGEWTGELFF. CDR3 nucleotide sequence: TGTGCCAGCAGCTTAGCGCCGGGGGAATGGACCGGGGAGCTGTTTTTT.